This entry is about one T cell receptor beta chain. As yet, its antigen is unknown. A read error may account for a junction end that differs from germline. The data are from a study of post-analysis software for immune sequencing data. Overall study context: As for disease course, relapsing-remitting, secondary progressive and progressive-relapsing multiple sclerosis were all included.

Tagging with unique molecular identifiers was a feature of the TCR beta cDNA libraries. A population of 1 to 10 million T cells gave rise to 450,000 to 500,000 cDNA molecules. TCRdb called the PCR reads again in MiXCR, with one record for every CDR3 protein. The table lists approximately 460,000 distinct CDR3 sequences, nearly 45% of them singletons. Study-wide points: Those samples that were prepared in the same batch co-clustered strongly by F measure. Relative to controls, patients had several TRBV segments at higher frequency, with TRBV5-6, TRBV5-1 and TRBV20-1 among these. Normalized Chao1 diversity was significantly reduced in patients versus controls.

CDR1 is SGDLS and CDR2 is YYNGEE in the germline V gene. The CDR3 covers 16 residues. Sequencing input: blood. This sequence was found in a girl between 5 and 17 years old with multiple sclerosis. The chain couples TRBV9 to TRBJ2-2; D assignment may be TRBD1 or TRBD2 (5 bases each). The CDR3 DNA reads TGTGCCAGCAGCGTAGGCCGCAGGGCGGGCACCGGAGAGCTGTTTTTT. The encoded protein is CASSVGRRAGTGELFF.